A single sample is the source of the 23 T cell receptor beta chains below, sequenced in a study of control samples from healthy donors and cancer patients. Using immunoSEQ multiplex PCR, the repertoire was profiled, and TCRdb retains in-frame clones only, with some absent. The sample shows approximately 180,000 clones, more than 85% of them seen only once. The sample comprised blood. The receptor set was obtained from a middle-aged woman in good health.

The V gene is TRBV10-3, the J gene TRBJ2-7; maybe TRBD1 (5 bases). In germline, CDR1 is ENHRY, CDR2 SYGVKD. The CDR3 contains 12 residues. Between the trimmed V and J ends, which lost 3 bases and 4 bases, there was a span of 7 bases. The CDR3 here is CAISDSGYEQYF. The CDR3 DNA follows: TGTGCCATCAGTGATTCAGGGTACGAGCAGTACTTC.

The genes are TRBV18 and TRBJ2-5, with D possibly called TRBD1 or TRBD2 (5 bases each). This CDR3 has 14 amino acids. The ends were cut back, 6 bases at V and 0 bases at J, with 11 bases in the middle. Germline CDR1 KGHSH, CDR2 LQKENI. The CDR3 spells CASSAGAHQETQYF. The CDR3 DNA reads as TGTGCCAGCTCGGCCGGGGCCCACCAAGAGACCCAGTACTTC.

The J gene is TRBJ2-3, the V gene TRBV2; 11 nucleotides agree with TRBD2. This CDR3 is built from 14 residues. Trimming cost V 6 bases and J 4 bases; bases outside gene matches: 3. CDR1 is SNHLY and CDR2 is FYNNEI in the germline V gene. The CDR3 DNA follows: TGTGCCAGCAGATTAGCGGGGGGGCCAGATACGCAGTATTTT. It translates to CASRLAGGPDTQYF.

The chain is built from TRBV7-2 and TRBJ2-3; D is unclear. V lost 1 base, J lost 6 bases, and 11 bases lay in between. This CDR3 has 14 residues. Per germline, CDR1 SGHTA and CDR2 FQGNSA. The CDR3 here is CASSLGQAYDTQYF. CDR3 nucleotide sequence: TGTGCCAGCAGCTTAGGTCAAGCATACGATACGCAGTATTTT.

The V gene is TRBV5-1, the J gene TRBJ2-7; D not resolved. The V end lost 0 bases, the J end lost 0 bases, and 7 bases lay between the germline ends. Germline lookup yields CDR1 SGHRS and CDR2 YFSETQ. The CDR3 is 14 residues long. CDR3 in DNA: TGCGCCAGCAGCTTGGCGGGCCCCTCCTACGAGCAGTACTTC. Protein product: CASSLAGPSYEQYF. The whole variable domain, remainder taken from reference TRBV5-1 and TRBJ2-7, is KAGVTQTPRYLIKTRGQQVTLSCSPISGHRSVSWYQQTPGQGLQFLFEYFSETQRNKGNFPGRFSGRQFSNSRSEMNVSTLELGDSALYLCASSLAGPSYEQYFGPGTRLTVT.

The chain combines TRBV29-1 with TRBJ2-6; weak D call: TRBD1 (6 bases). The germline V and J ends were trimmed by 7 bases and 1 base, with 14 bases remaining between them. The CDR3 consists of 15 residues. The germline V gene has CDR1 SQVTM and CDR2 ANQGSEA. The CDR3 DNA reads as TGCAGCGCTATGGACAGTACGTCTGGGGCCAACGTCCTGACTTTC. Translating gives CSAMDSTSGANVLTF.

The chain employs TRBV28 and TRBJ2-7; no clear D gene. V was trimmed by 3 bases and J by 8 bases, leaving 17 bases between them. Per germline, CDR1 MDHEN and CDR2 SYDVKM. The CDR3 loop spans 14 amino acids. The CDR3 sequence: CASSFGLLPTQQYF. The CDR3 DNA reads as TGTGCCAGCAGTTTCGGGCTGCTACCAACGCAGCAGTACTTC.

The chain carries TRBV5-6 and TRBJ2-1; D unresolved. V dropped 2 bases and J dropped 9 bases, with 6 bases sitting between them. This CDR3 region has 11 residues. Per the germline V gene, CDR1 is SGHDT and CDR2 is YYEEEE. CDR3 nucleotides: TGTGCCAGCAGCTTTATCAGTGAGCAGTTCTTC. It is translated as CASSFISEQFF.

The rearrangement joins TRBV5-1 to TRBJ1-3; tentative D call: TRBD1 (6 bases). Germline assignment: CDR1 SGHRS and CDR2 YFSETQ. V lost 4 bases to trimming and J lost 0 bases, with 11 bases between them. This CDR3 region has 15 residues. CDR3 sequence reads: CASSIDRSSGNTIYF. CDR3 coding DNA: TGCGCCAGCAGCATCGACAGGAGCTCTGGAAACACCATATATTTT.

The gene calls are TRBV6-1 and TRBJ1-3, with 10 positions matching TRBD1. The trim removed 4 bases at V and 4 bases at J, leaving 7 bases unmatched. The germline gives CDR1 MNHNS, CDR2 SASEGT. The length of the CDR3 is 16 residues. The CDR3 sequence: CASSAGTGVGGNTIYF. CDR3 in DNA: TGTGCCAGCAGTGCGGGGACAGGGGTGGGAGGAAACACCATATATTTT.

The chain couples TRBV12-3 or TRBV12-4 to TRBJ1-1; D unclear. This CDR3 is built from 12 residues. Trimming left V 3 bases short and J 6 bases short, with 8 bases between. This chain's CDR3 is CASSFDLSEAFF. CDR3 nucleotides: TGTGCCAGCAGTTTTGACCTCTCTGAAGCTTTCTTT.

V is TRBV5-5 and J is TRBJ2-5; D not certain. Germline-derived CDR1 and CDR2 are SGHKS and YYEKEE (reference sequence). V gave up 3 bases and J gave up 0 bases, with 12 bases separating them. The CDR3 length is 15 residues. The CDR3 spells CASSYASLNQETQYF. The CDR3 nucleotides are TGTGCCAGCAGCTACGCCAGTCTGAACCAAGAGACCCAGTACTTC.

CDR3 DNA: TGTGCCAGCTCCCCGGCCCACGAGCAGTACTTC. The encoded protein is CASSPAHEQYF. This chain joins TRBV18 and TRBJ2-7; D gene ambiguous. The V gene lost 6 bases and the J gene lost 5 bases, with 8 bases spanning the gap. The CDR3 spans 11 residues. The germline CDR1 and CDR2 sequences are KGHSH and LQKENI.

This CDR3 is CASSLAYEGPGELFF. The DNA for the CDR3 is TGCGCCAGCAGCTTGGCCTATGAGGGACCCGGGGAGCTGTTTTTT. The chain carries TRBV5-1 and TRBJ2-2; D is tentatively TRBD1 or TRBD2 (5 bases each). This CDR3 has 15 amino acids. Germline V gene lookup returns CDR1 SGHRS and CDR2 YFSETQ. V was pared by 0 bases and J by 6 bases, with 12 bases between.

The chain is built from TRBV7-2 and TRBJ1-5; a possible D gene is TRBD1 (5 bases). The CDR3 covers 14 residues. From germline, CDR1 is SGHTA and CDR2 FQGNSA. The V gene lost 3 bases and the J gene lost 5 bases, with 11 bases spanning the gap. Here the CDR3 DNA reads TGTGCCAGCAGCTTGGTAGGGGAACATCAGCCCCAGCATTTT. Amino acids: CASSLVGEHQPQHF.

This chain links TRBV2 with TRBJ1-2, with D tentatively TRBD1 (5 bases). V lost 8 bases, J lost 6 bases, and 16 bases lay in between. CDR1 is SNHLY, CDR2 FYNNEI, per germline. The CDR3 consists of 13 residues. The CDR3 DNA reads as TGTGCCAGCCTCCTAGACGGGGGTAATGGCTACACCTTC. Amino acid sequence: CASLLDGGNGYTF.

This sequence joins TRBV4-1 and TRBJ1-4; D is uncertain. The CDR3 runs to 12 residues. V lost 4 bases to trimming and J lost 12 bases, with 12 bases between them. Germline V lookup: CDR1 MGHRA, CDR2 YSYEKL. CDR3 in DNA: TGCGCCAGCAGCCCTGAACGGGAGGAACTGTTTTTT. This gives the protein CASSPEREELFF.

The V call is TRBV5-1, the J call TRBJ1-1; perhaps TRBD1 as D (6 bases). The germline V gene has CDR1 SGHRS and CDR2 YFSETQ. Trimming stripped 2 bases from V and 3 bases from J, with 8 bases between. CDR3 size: 13 residues. CDR3 sequence: CASSLGGDTEAFF. CDR3 bases: TGCGCCAGCAGCTTAGGGGGGGACACTGAAGCTTTCTTT.

This chain links TRBV7-6 with TRBJ1-6; 10 bases agree with TRBD1. This CDR3 has 15 residues. Germline CDR1 SGHVS, CDR2 FNYEAQ. The V segment lost 4 bases and the J segment 10 bases; nucleotides outside the gene matches: 7. This chain's CDR3 is CASSSTGGSGSPLHF. CDR3 nucleotide sequence: TGTGCCAGCAGCTCGACAGGGGGCTCTGGGTCACCCCTCCACTTT. Full variable domain (outside the CDR3, taken from reference TRBV7-6 and TRBJ1-6): GAGVSQSPRYKVTKRGQDVALRCDPISGHVSLYWYRQALGQGPEFLTYFNYEAQQDKSGLPNDRFSAERPEGSISTLTIQRTEQRDSAMYRCASSSTGGSGSPLHFGNGTRLTVT.

The V gene is TRBV9, the J gene TRBJ2-5, with 7 bases identical to TRBD2. Germline loops: CDR1 SGDLS, CDR2 YYNGEE. With 4 bases clipped from V and 1 base from J, the junction kept 7 bases outside the gene matches. The CDR3 has 15 residues. The CDR3 loop reads CASSLSGATQETQYF. The CDR3, as DNA: TGTGCCAGCAGCCTCAGCGGGGCTACCCAAGAGACCCAGTACTTC.

V gene TRBV3-1 (or the pseudogene TRBV3-2) combines with J gene TRBJ2-3; D not resolved. V shed 3 bases and J shed 2 bases, with 6 bases lying between them. CDR1 and CDR2 (germline): LGHDT, YNNKEL (reference sequence). The CDR3 is 13 amino acids. The CDR3 region is CASSHLFTDTQYF. The CDR3 DNA sequence: TGTGCCAGCAGCCACCTCTTCACAGATACGCAGTATTTT.

The chain combines TRBV11-2 with TRBJ2-1, with 9 bases that match TRBD1. The length of the CDR3 is 15 residues. Unmatched junction bases numbered 9, after V lost 4 bases and J lost 8 bases. From germline, CDR1 is SGHAT and CDR2 FQNNGV. The CDR3 loop reads CASSYGYWDRDEQFF. CDR3 nucleotide sequence: TGTGCCAGCAGCTATGGATATTGGGACAGGGATGAGCAGTTCTTC.

The gene calls are TRBV6-1 and TRBJ2-3, with D maybe TRBD2 (6 bases). V shed 3 bases and J shed 2 bases, with 12 bases lying between them. This CDR3 comprises 15 residues. Germline CDR1 is MNHNS and CDR2 is SASEGT. The CDR3 spells CASSDGGADTDTQYF. In DNA form, the CDR3 reads TGTGCCAGCAGTGACGGCGGGGCCGACACAGATACGCAGTATTTT.